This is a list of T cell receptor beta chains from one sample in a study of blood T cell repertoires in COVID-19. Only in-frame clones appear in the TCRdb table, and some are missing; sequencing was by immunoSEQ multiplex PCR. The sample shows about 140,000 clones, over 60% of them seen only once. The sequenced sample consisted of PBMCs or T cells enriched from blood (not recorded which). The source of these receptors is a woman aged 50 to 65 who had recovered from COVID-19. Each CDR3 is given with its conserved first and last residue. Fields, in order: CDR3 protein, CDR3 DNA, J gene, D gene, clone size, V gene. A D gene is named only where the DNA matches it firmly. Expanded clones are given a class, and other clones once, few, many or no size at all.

cdr3_aa: CASSEDGWGSPYEQYF; cdr3_nt: TGTGCCAGCAGTGAAGATGGATGGGGCAGTCCCTACGAGCAGTACTTC; j_call: TRBJ2-7; d_call: .; clone_size: .; v_call: TRBV6-1
cdr3_aa: CAWRPWGTTDGYTF; cdr3_nt: TGTGCCTGGAGACCTTGGGGCACGACGGATGGCTACACCTTC; j_call: TRBJ1-2; d_call: .; clone_size: .; v_call: TRBV30
cdr3_aa: CASSIVAGPSTGELFF; cdr3_nt: TGTGCCAGTAGTATCGTGGCAGGGCCAAGTACCGGGGAGCTGTTTTTT; j_call: TRBJ2-2; d_call: .; clone_size: .; v_call: TRBV19
cdr3_aa: CASISGTGRTEAFF; cdr3_nt: TGTGCCAGCATCTCCGGGACAGGGAGAACTGAAGCTTTCTTT; j_call: TRBJ1-1; d_call: TRBD1; clone_size: .; v_call: TRBV2
cdr3_aa: CASSFGVYEQYF; cdr3_nt: TGTGCCAGCAGCTTCGGGGTCTACGAGCAGTACTTC; j_call: TRBJ2-7; d_call: .; clone_size: .; v_call: TRBV11-2
cdr3_aa: CASSKQGANSPLHF; cdr3_nt: TGTGCCAGTAGTAAACAGGGGGCTAATTCACCCCTCCACTTT; j_call: TRBJ1-6; d_call: TRBD1; clone_size: .; v_call: TRBV19
cdr3_aa: CASSLFGGQANYGYTF; cdr3_nt: TGTGCCAGCAGTTTATTTGGCGGGCAAGCTAACTATGGCTACACCTTC; j_call: TRBJ1-2; d_call: .; clone_size: .; v_call: TRBV28
cdr3_aa: CASKPHGGRSYTF; cdr3_nt: TGTGCCAGCAAACCCCACGGGGGTAGGAGCTACACCTTC; j_call: TRBJ1-2; d_call: .; clone_size: .; v_call: TRBV12-3/TRBV12-4
cdr3_aa: CASSEGAGGAEVAKNIQYF; cdr3_nt: TGCGCCAGCAGCGAAGGGGCAGGGGGCGCGGAGGTTGCCAAAAACATTCAGTACTTC; j_call: TRBJ2-4; d_call: TRBD1; clone_size: .; v_call: TRBV10-2
cdr3_aa: CSVEDRGRLYGYTF; cdr3_nt: TGCAGCGTTGAAGATCGGGGGAGGTTGTATGGCTACACCTTC; j_call: TRBJ1-2; d_call: .; clone_size: .; v_call: TRBV29-1
cdr3_aa: CASRTRGGQGLGGSGANVLTF; cdr3_nt: TGCGCCAGCAGAACCCGAGGGGGACAGGGTTTGGGAGGCTCTGGGGCCAACGTCCTGACTTTC; j_call: TRBJ2-6; d_call: TRBD1; clone_size: .; v_call: TRBV5-1
cdr3_aa: CAGNLGGRIGYEQYF; cdr3_nt: TGTGCCGGGAATCTGGGTGGGAGGATTGGGTACGAGCAGTACTTC; j_call: TRBJ2-7; d_call: .; clone_size: .; v_call: TRBV28
cdr3_aa: CASSPEGRAGSEQYF; cdr3_nt: TGCGCCAGCAGCCCGGAAGGGAGGGCGGGGAGCGAGCAGTACTTC; j_call: TRBJ2-7; d_call: TRBD2; clone_size: .; v_call: TRBV4-1
cdr3_aa: CASSLHSGTGDFGYTF; cdr3_nt: TGTGCCAGCAGCCTTCACTCCGGGACAGGGGATTTTGGCTACACCTTC; j_call: TRBJ1-2; d_call: TRBD1; clone_size: .; v_call: TRBV3-1/TRBV3-2
cdr3_aa: CASSTRTGTLANYGYTF; cdr3_nt: TGTGCCAGCAGCACCCGGACAGGGACCTTAGCTAACTATGGCTACACCTTC; j_call: TRBJ1-2; d_call: TRBD1; clone_size: .; v_call: TRBV5-6
cdr3_aa: CASSLGVAARTDTQYF; cdr3_nt: TGCGCCAGCAGCTTGGGGGTAGCGGCCCGCACAGATACGCAGTATTTT; j_call: TRBJ2-3; d_call: .; clone_size: few; v_call: TRBV5-1
cdr3_aa: CASSPLAGGNGEQYF; cdr3_nt: TGTGCCAGCAGTCCCCTAGCGGGGGGGAATGGCGAGCAGTACTTC; j_call: TRBJ2-7; d_call: TRBD2; clone_size: few; v_call: TRBV7-9
cdr3_aa: CASSPGTSSETQYF; cdr3_nt: TGTGCCAGTAGTCCAGGGACTAGCTCGGAGACCCAGTACTTC; j_call: TRBJ2-5; d_call: TRBD2; clone_size: few; v_call: TRBV19
cdr3_aa: CASSQASGGYNEQFF; cdr3_nt: TGTGCCAGCAGCCAGGCTAGCGGGGGATACAATGAGCAGTTCTTC; j_call: TRBJ2-1; d_call: TRBD2; clone_size: .; v_call: TRBV7-3
cdr3_aa: CASSGGTGRSNQPQHF; cdr3_nt: TGTGCCAGTAGTGGAGGGACAGGGAGAAGCAATCAGCCCCAGCATTTT; j_call: TRBJ1-5; d_call: TRBD1; clone_size: .; v_call: TRBV19
cdr3_aa: CASSQSFPGQGKESYNSPLHF; cdr3_nt: TGCGCCAGCAGTCAATCGTTTCCGGGACAGGGGAAGGAGTCCTATAATTCACCCCTCCACTTT; j_call: TRBJ1-6; d_call: TRBD1; clone_size: .; v_call: TRBV23-1
cdr3_aa: CASSLVSGGPGDTQYF; cdr3_nt: TGTGCCAGCAGCTTAGTCAGCGGGGGGCCGGGAGATACGCAGTATTTT; j_call: TRBJ2-3; d_call: TRBD2; clone_size: .; v_call: TRBV11-3
cdr3_aa: CATSETDRMQYF; cdr3_nt: TGTGCCACCAGTGAAACGGACAGGATGCAGTATTTT; j_call: TRBJ2-3; d_call: TRBD1; clone_size: once; v_call: TRBV24-1
cdr3_aa: CASSTGTGESYEQYF; cdr3_nt: TGTGCCAGCAGTACCGGGACAGGCGAATCCTACGAGCAGTACTTC; j_call: TRBJ2-7; d_call: TRBD1; clone_size: .; v_call: TRBV28
cdr3_aa: CASSLGKQGVYGYTF; cdr3_nt: TGCGCCAGCAGCTTGGGTAAACAGGGGGTCTATGGCTACACCTTC; j_call: TRBJ1-2; d_call: TRBD1; clone_size: .; v_call: TRBV5-1
cdr3_aa: CAGAGGKGNQPQHF; cdr3_nt: TGTGCCGGTGCAGGGGGCAAGGGCAATCAGCCCCAGCATTTT; j_call: TRBJ1-5; d_call: TRBD1; clone_size: .; v_call: TRBV28
cdr3_aa: CASSYAGGPYEQYF; cdr3_nt: TGTGCCAGCAGTTACGCGGGGGGTCCCTACGAGCAGTACTTC; j_call: TRBJ2-7; d_call: TRBD2; clone_size: once; v_call: TRBV6-5
cdr3_aa: CASSADLNQPQHF; cdr3_nt: TGTGCCAGCAGTGCAGACTTGAATCAGCCCCAGCATTTT; j_call: TRBJ1-5; d_call: .; clone_size: .; v_call: TRBV2
cdr3_aa: CASSVTPGGSSYNEQFF; cdr3_nt: TGTGCCAGTAGTGTGACCCCAGGGGGCAGCTCCTACAATGAGCAGTTCTTC; j_call: TRBJ2-1; d_call: TRBD1; clone_size: .; v_call: TRBV19
cdr3_aa: CASSLGGRVGYGYTF; cdr3_nt: TGTGCCAGCAGTTTAGGCGGCAGGGTCGGCTATGGCTACACCTTC; j_call: TRBJ1-2; d_call: .; clone_size: .; v_call: TRBV6-2/TRBV6-3
cdr3_aa: CASSSGDRGHYNEQFF; cdr3_nt: TGTGCCAGTAGTAGTGGGGACAGGGGGCACTACAATGAGCAGTTCTTC; j_call: TRBJ2-1; d_call: TRBD1; clone_size: .; v_call: TRBV19
cdr3_aa: CASSYSGATYGYTF; cdr3_nt: TGTGCCAGCAGTTACTCGGGAGCTACATATGGCTACACCTTC; j_call: TRBJ1-2; d_call: .; clone_size: .; v_call: TRBV6-5
cdr3_aa: CASSSQENTEAFF; cdr3_nt: TGTGCCAGCAGCTCACAAGAGAACACTGAAGCTTTCTTT; j_call: TRBJ1-1; d_call: .; clone_size: .; v_call: TRBV7-3
cdr3_aa: CATSDGQGDQPQHF; cdr3_nt: TGTGCCACCAGTGATGGACAGGGCGATCAGCCCCAGCATTTT; j_call: TRBJ1-5; d_call: TRBD1; clone_size: .; v_call: TRBV24-1
cdr3_aa: CASSLGQIYGYTF; cdr3_nt: TGTGCCAGCAGCCTAGGACAAATCTATGGCTACACCTTC; j_call: TRBJ1-2; d_call: .; clone_size: .; v_call: TRBV6-5
cdr3_aa: CASSVGPGGAYEQYF; cdr3_nt: TGTGCCAGCAGCGTAGGACCCGGGGGGGCCTACGAGCAGTACTTC; j_call: TRBJ2-7; d_call: TRBD2; clone_size: .; v_call: TRBV9
cdr3_aa: CASSQVQGLREKLFF; cdr3_nt: TGTGCCAGCAGCCAGGTCCAAGGTTTAAGGGAAAAACTGTTTTTT; j_call: TRBJ1-4; d_call: .; clone_size: .; v_call: TRBV5-5
cdr3_aa: CASSYRRGDQPQHF; cdr3_nt: TGTGCCAGCAGTTACAGGCGGGGAGATCAGCCCCAGCATTTT; j_call: TRBJ1-5; d_call: .; clone_size: .; v_call: TRBV6-5
cdr3_aa: CASSSGTGYTEAFF; cdr3_nt: TGTGCCAGCAGTTCAGGGACAGGATACACTGAAGCTTTCTTT; j_call: TRBJ1-1; d_call: TRBD1; clone_size: .; v_call: TRBV28
cdr3_aa: CASSLAGGNQPQHF; cdr3_nt: TGTGCCAGCAGCTTGGCAGGTGGCAATCAGCCCCAGCATTTT; j_call: TRBJ1-5; d_call: .; clone_size: .; v_call: TRBV5-4
cdr3_aa: CAYTGGAANEKLFF; cdr3_nt: TGTGCCTACACAGGGGGCGCGGCTAATGAAAAACTGTTTTTT; j_call: TRBJ1-4; d_call: TRBD1; clone_size: .; v_call: TRBV30
cdr3_aa: CASSASVSDGELFF; cdr3_nt: TGTGCCAGCAGCGCAAGTGTCAGCGACGGGGAGCTGTTTTTT; j_call: TRBJ2-2; d_call: .; clone_size: .; v_call: TRBV7-3
cdr3_aa: CASSLFGTRNTGELFF; cdr3_nt: TGTGCCAGCAGCTTGTTTGGGACTAGAAACACCGGGGAGCTGTTTTTT; j_call: TRBJ2-2; d_call: TRBD2; clone_size: .; v_call: TRBV5-4
cdr3_aa: CASSLGGTGEKLFF; cdr3_nt: TGTGCCAGCAGTTTGGGCGGGACTGGGGAAAAACTGTTTTTT; j_call: TRBJ1-4; d_call: .; clone_size: once; v_call: TRBV28
cdr3_aa: CAISDQGAYGYGYTF; cdr3_nt: TGTGCCATCAGCGATCAGGGGGCTTATGGCTATGGCTACACCTTC; j_call: TRBJ1-2; d_call: TRBD1; clone_size: .; v_call: TRBV10-3
cdr3_aa: CASSLTRLAGGRGDTQYF; cdr3_nt: TGTGCCAGCAGCTTAACCCGACTAGCGGGAGGCCGGGGAGATACGCAGTATTTT; j_call: TRBJ2-3; d_call: TRBD2; clone_size: .; v_call: TRBV7-3
cdr3_aa: CASSKGQAYEQYF; cdr3_nt: TGTGCCAGTAGTAAGGGACAAGCCTACGAGCAGTACTTC; j_call: TRBJ2-7; d_call: .; clone_size: .; v_call: TRBV19
cdr3_aa: CASSVAGLREQFF; cdr3_nt: TGTGCCAGCAGCGTAGCCGGACTCCGGGAGCAGTTCTTC; j_call: TRBJ2-1; d_call: .; clone_size: .; v_call: TRBV9
cdr3_aa: CASSLDGQAGNTIYF; cdr3_nt: TGCGCCAGCAGCTTGGATGGACAAGCTGGAAACACCATATATTTT; j_call: TRBJ1-3; d_call: .; clone_size: .; v_call: TRBV5-1
cdr3_aa: CASSEDPASSGNTIYF; cdr3_nt: TGTGCCAGCAGTGAAGACCCCGCTAGCTCTGGAAACACCATATATTTT; j_call: TRBJ1-3; d_call: .; clone_size: .; v_call: TRBV6-1
cdr3_aa: CAISESRGGATEAFF; cdr3_nt: TGTGCCATCAGTGAGTCACGGGGCGGGGCCACTGAAGCTTTCTTT; j_call: TRBJ1-1; d_call: .; clone_size: .; v_call: TRBV10-3
cdr3_aa: CASSPRDSDYEQYF; cdr3_nt: TGTGCCAGTAGTCCCCGGGACAGCGACTACGAGCAGTACTTC; j_call: TRBJ2-7; d_call: TRBD1; clone_size: .; v_call: TRBV19
cdr3_aa: CASSQLRQGDGNTEAFF; cdr3_nt: TGCGCCAGCAGCCAATTAAGACAGGGCGATGGGAACACTGAAGCTTTCTTT; j_call: TRBJ1-1; d_call: TRBD1; clone_size: .; v_call: TRBV4-1
cdr3_aa: CASSLITGVGCQPQHF; cdr3_nt: TGTGCCAGCAGCTTAATCACAGGGGTTGGGTGTCAGCCCCAGCATTTT; j_call: TRBJ1-5; d_call: TRBD1; clone_size: .; v_call: TRBV7-3
cdr3_aa: CASSPGGIAFF; cdr3_nt: TGTGCCAGCAGCCCCGGGGGGATAGCTTTCTTT; j_call: TRBJ1-1; d_call: .; clone_size: once; v_call: TRBV7-8
cdr3_aa: CASSYSNTARSGYTF; cdr3_nt: TGTGCCAGCAGTTACTCGAATACAGCTCGATCTGGCTACACCTTC; j_call: TRBJ1-2; d_call: .; clone_size: once; v_call: TRBV6-5
cdr3_aa: CASSAGVFHEQFF; cdr3_nt: TGTGCCAGCAGTGCGGGGGTTTTCCATGAGCAGTTCTTC; j_call: TRBJ2-1; d_call: TRBD2; clone_size: .; v_call: TRBV12-3/TRBV12-4
cdr3_aa: CASSLTSGGGETQYF; cdr3_nt: TGTGCCAGCAGCCTTACTAGCGGGGGGGGAGAGACCCAGTACTTC; j_call: TRBJ2-5; d_call: TRBD2; clone_size: .; v_call: TRBV7-2
cdr3_aa: CASSPRDRAYGYTF; cdr3_nt: TGTGCCAGCAGCCCTCGGGACAGGGCCTATGGCTACACCTTC; j_call: TRBJ1-2; d_call: TRBD1; clone_size: .; v_call: TRBV13